This record covers a single T cell receptor (beta chain). The antigen remains undetermined. This sample was taken from a study of beta chain features in type 1 diabetes. Whole-study findings and limits: A moderate, significant TCRB CDR3 shortening appeared in type 1 diabetes across four CD4+ subsets.

Trimming stripped 4 bases from V and 4 bases from J, with 8 bases between. The CDR3 has 12 residues. Germline V lookup: CDR1 SGHNT, CDR2 YYREEE (reference sequence). Expressed TCRB transcripts were sequenced after all isolated RNA was converted to cDNA. Assay: immunoSEQ multiplex PCR; the TCRdb copy retains only in-frame clones and omits some. This sample has 500,000 to 800,000 clones, with about an eighth found just once. J is TRBJ1-1 and V is TRBV5-4, with unresolved D. This clonotype was sampled from a man aged 25-40 years with type 1 diabetes. The specimen sequenced was naive CD4+ T cells from blood. The CDR3, as DNA: TGTGCCAGCAGCATTGACACCACTGAAGCTTTCTTT. Protein: CASSIDTTEAFF.